This entry concerns a single T cell receptor (beta chain). This table comes from immunoSEQ multiplex PCR, and its TCRdb copy is limited to in-frame clones, with some not included. The table records over 30,000 clones, 91% of them present only once. The sample comes from a study of T cell changes during pregnancy in multiple sclerosis. This material consisted of CD8+ T cells from peripheral blood mononuclear cells, taken in the second trimester of pregnancy. The TCR originated in a female donor in good health, enrolled as a control in a pregnancy study.

CDR3 DNA: TGTGCCACCAGGTCCGAGGGACAGGGGCAGCCCCAGCATTTT. The encoded protein is CATRSEGQGQPQHF. The V call is TRBV15, the J call TRBJ1-5; 10 bases map to TRBD1. The germline gives CDR1 LNHNV, CDR2 YYDKDF (reference sequence). Losses at the gene ends were 6 bases for V and 7 bases for J; bases not matched to a gene: 6. The length of the CDR3 is 14 residues.